Listed here are 15 T cell receptor beta chains from one sample, sequenced in a study of T cells in localized non-small cell lung cancer. The protocol was immunoSEQ multiplex PCR, while the TCRdb copy is restricted to in-frame clones and leaves out a portion. The data contain 30,000 or so clones, 92% of them singletons. The sequenced sample was peripheral blood mononuclear cells, obtained before any cancer treatment. These receptors were collected from a woman between 35 and 70 years old with stage III lung adenocarcinoma.

Only one count was recorded for this clone. This chain links TRBV7-9 with TRBJ2-5; D is perhaps TRBD1 (5 bases). The V gene's germline CDR1 is SEHNR and CDR2 FQNEAQ (reference sequence). This CDR3 region has 11 residues. V was pared by 2 bases and J by 10 bases, with 8 bases between. DNA of the CDR3: TGTGCCAGCAGCTTACAGGGAAGCCAGTACTTC. This sequence encodes CASSLQGSQYF.

The rearrangement uses TRBV11-2 and TRBJ2-1; 11 bases match TRBD2. This CDR3 region has 15 residues. CDR1 and CDR2 from the germline V gene are SGHAT and FQNNGV. Trimming cost V 5 bases and J 7 bases; bases outside gene matches: 7. The CDR3 nucleotides read TGTGCCAGCAGCGTTACTAGCGGGGGTTGGAATGAGCAGTTCTTC. This sequence encodes CASSVTSGGWNEQFF.

V is TRBV5-8 and J is TRBJ2-7, with D tentatively TRBD1 or TRBD2 (5 bases each). This CDR3 comprises 13 residues. The V end was cut by 0 bases, the J end by 2 bases, with 6 bases between. CDR1 is SGHTS, CDR2 YDEGEE, per germline. CDR3 nucleotides: TGTGCCAGCAGCTTGGTGGGACCCTACGAGCAGTACTTC. This codes for CASSLVGPYEQYF.

J is TRBJ1-1 and V is TRBV29-1; D is undetermined. V lost 7 bases and J 0 bases, leaving 12 bases between the germline ends. There are 13 residues in the CDR3. The germline CDR1 and CDR2 sequences are SQVTM and ANQGSEA. The DNA for the CDR3 is TGCAGCGCCCGACACGGGGTGAACACTGAAGCTTTCTTT. Translated: CSARHGVNTEAFF.

J is TRBJ2-4 and V is TRBV9; D gene unclear. Germline CDR1 and CDR2: SGDLS and YYNGEE. The V end was cut by 2 bases, the J end by 8 bases, with 11 bases between. CDR3 length: 13 amino acids. The DNA for the CDR3 is TGTGCCAGCAGCGTTGATATTGGAGACATTCAGTACTTC. This codes for CASSVDIGDIQYF.

The chain recombines TRBV27 with TRBJ1-4; perhaps TRBD1 as D (5 bases). Germline assignment: CDR1 MNHEY and CDR2 SMNVEV (reference sequence). The CDR3 is made up of 15 amino acids. V lost 8 bases and J lost 4, with 17 bases in between. In DNA form, the CDR3 reads TGTGCCAGCGCCTCACTCAGGGAGGGTAATGAAAAACTGTTTTTT. This translates into CASASLREGNEKLFF.

The V call is TRBV11-2, the J call TRBJ2-3; D uncertain. CDR1 and CDR2 (germline): SGHAT, FQNNGV. Trimming pared 1 base from V and 0 bases from J, leaving 8 bases between. CDR3 size: 15 residues. The CDR3 loop is CASSLGRGSTDTQYF. The CDR3 region has the DNA TGTGCCAGCAGCTTAGGGCGTGGTAGCACAGATACGCAGTATTTT.

V and J are TRBV5-1 and TRBJ1-2, with 9 bases matching TRBD1. Germline V gene data show CDR1 as SGHRS and CDR2 as YFSETQ. J was trimmed by 7 bases and V by 3 bases; bases with no gene match: 10. This CDR3 is 15 amino acids long. The CDR3 sequence: CASSSIADRGAGYTF. The DNA for the CDR3 is TGCGCCAGCAGCTCGATTGCGGACAGGGGAGCTGGCTACACCTTC.

A note on this clone: The sample has other DNA sequences that encode this CDR3 too. The chain links TRBV5-4 to TRBJ2-3; D gene uncertain. Trimming shortened V by 4 bases and J by 0 bases, and 3 bases separated the two germline ends. This CDR3 is built from 12 residues. CDR1 is SGHNT and CDR2 is YYREEE in the germline V gene (reference sequence). For the CDR3, the DNA is TGTGCCAGCAGCAGTAGCACAGATACGCAGTATTTT. Protein sequence: CASSSSTDTQYF.

This clone was counted between two and nine times. This chain links TRBV7-9 with TRBJ2-7; no firm D call. The CDR3 is 14 residues long. The V gene's germline CDR1 is SEHNR and CDR2 FQNEAQ (reference sequence). V was trimmed by 5 bases and J by 6 bases, leaving 17 bases between them. CDR3 DNA: TGTGCCAGCAGCCCCTCCCGAACGTGGAGCGAGCAGTACTTC. Translation: CASSPSRTWSEQYF.

The chain combines TRBV7-9 with TRBJ2-1; 9 bases align to TRBD2. Germline loops: CDR1 SEHNR, CDR2 FQNEAQ (reference sequence). There are 14 residues in the CDR3. Trimming took 2 bases from V and 8 from J; bases not matched to a gene: 4. CDR3: CASSLRAGGDEQFF. The CDR3 bases are TGTGCCAGCAGCTTAAGGGCGGGAGGGGATGAGCAGTTCTTC.

J is TRBJ2-1 and V is TRBV29-1; no clear D gene. V lost 0 bases and J lost 7, with 7 bases in between. Germline assignment: CDR1 SQVTM and CDR2 ANQGSEA. CDR3 length equals 12 residues. The CDR3 reads CSVEEWVNEQFF. CDR3 coding DNA: TGCAGCGTTGAAGAATGGGTGAATGAGCAGTTCTTC.

The chain carries TRBV5-1 and TRBJ1-1, with D tentatively TRBD1 (5 bases). CDR1 and CDR2 (germline): SGHRS, YFSETQ. The V end was cut by 0 bases, the J end by 0 bases, with 12 bases between. The CDR3 length is 16 residues. The CDR3 nucleotides read TGCGCCAGCAGCTTGGGGGACGTGACCATGAACACTGAAGCTTTCTTT. This codes for CASSLGDVTMNTEAFF.

The sample holds one count of this clone. J is TRBJ1-6 and V is TRBV6-1; D unclear. V lost 2 bases, J lost 6 bases, and 11 bases lay in between. CDR3 size: 15 residues. Germline V gives CDR1 MNHNS, CDR2 SASEGT. The CDR3 coding sequence is TGTGCCAGCAGTGAACGAAGGGTTGGTAATTCACCCCTCCACTTT. As protein: CASSERRVGNSPLHF.

The chain has TRBV29-1 and TRBJ1-3; no clear D. There are 13 residues in the CDR3. Trimming removed 7 bases at V and 0 bases at J, with 10 bases between. Per germline, CDR1 SQVTM and CDR2 ANQGSEA. CDR3 DNA: TGCAGCGCTGGGGAGGGCTCTGGAAACACCATATATTTT. This gives the protein CSAGEGSGNTIYF.